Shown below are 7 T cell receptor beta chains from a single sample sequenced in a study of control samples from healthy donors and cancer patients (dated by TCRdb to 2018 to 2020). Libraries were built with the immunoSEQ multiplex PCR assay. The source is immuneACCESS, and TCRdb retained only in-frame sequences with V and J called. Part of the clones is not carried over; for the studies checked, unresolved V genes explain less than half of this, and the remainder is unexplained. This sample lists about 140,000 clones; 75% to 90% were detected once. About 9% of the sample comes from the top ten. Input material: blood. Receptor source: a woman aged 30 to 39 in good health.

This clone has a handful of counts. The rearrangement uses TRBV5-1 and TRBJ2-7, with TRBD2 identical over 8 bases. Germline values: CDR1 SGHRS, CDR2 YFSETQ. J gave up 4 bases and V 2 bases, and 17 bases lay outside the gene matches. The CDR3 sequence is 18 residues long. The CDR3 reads CASSFSSPSGLRAYEQYF. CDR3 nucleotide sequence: TGCGCCAGCAGCTTCTCCAGCCCTAGCGGGCTCCGTGCTTACGAGCAGTACTTC.

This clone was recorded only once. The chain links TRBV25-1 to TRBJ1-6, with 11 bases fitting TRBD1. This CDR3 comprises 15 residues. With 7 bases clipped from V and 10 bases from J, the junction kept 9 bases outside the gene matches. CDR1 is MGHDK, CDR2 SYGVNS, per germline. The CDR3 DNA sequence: TGTGCCAGCACCCAAACCGGGACAGGGGGATCACCCCTCCACTTT. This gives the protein CASTQTGTGGSPLHF.

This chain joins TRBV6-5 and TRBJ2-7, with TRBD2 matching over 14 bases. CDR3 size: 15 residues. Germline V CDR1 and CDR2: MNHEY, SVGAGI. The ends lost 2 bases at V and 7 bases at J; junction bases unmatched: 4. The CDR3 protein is CASSYTGLAGDEQYF. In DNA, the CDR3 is TGTGCCAGCAGTTACACGGGACTAGCGGGAGATGAGCAGTACTTC.

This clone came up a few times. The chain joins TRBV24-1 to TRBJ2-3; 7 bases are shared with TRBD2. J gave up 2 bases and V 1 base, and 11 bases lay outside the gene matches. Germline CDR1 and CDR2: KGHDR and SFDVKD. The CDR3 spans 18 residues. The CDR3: CATSDLWGGPLFTDTQYF. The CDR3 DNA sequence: TGTGCCACCAGTGATTTATGGGGAGGGCCACTATTCACAGATACGCAGTATTTT.

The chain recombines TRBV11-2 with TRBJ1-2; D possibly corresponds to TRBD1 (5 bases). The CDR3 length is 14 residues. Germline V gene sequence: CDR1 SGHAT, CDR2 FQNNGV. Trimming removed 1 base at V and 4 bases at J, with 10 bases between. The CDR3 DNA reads TGTGCCAGCAGCTTAGGGCAGGGCGGCTATGGCTACACCTTC. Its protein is CASSLGQGGYGYTF. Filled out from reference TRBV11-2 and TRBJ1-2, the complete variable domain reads EAGVAQSPRYKIIEKRQSVAFWCNPISGHATLYWYQQILGQGPKLLIQFQNNGVVDDSQLPKDRFSAERLKGVDSTLKIQPAKLEDSAVYLCASSLGQGGYGYTFGSGTRLTVV.

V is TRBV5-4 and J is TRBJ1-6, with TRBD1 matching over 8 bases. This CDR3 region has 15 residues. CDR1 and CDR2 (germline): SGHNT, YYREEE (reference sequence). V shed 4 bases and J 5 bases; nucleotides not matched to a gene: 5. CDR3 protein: CASSTRQGNNSPLHF. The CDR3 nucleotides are TGTGCCAGCAGCACCCGACAGGGGAATAATTCACCCCTCCACTTT.

Here the CDR3 DNA reads TGTGCCATCAGTGATGTACTAGCGGGATCCAGCGAGCAGTACTTC. Protein: CAISDVLAGSSEQYF. The rearrangement joins TRBV10-3 to TRBJ2-7; 10 bases are shared with TRBD2. CDR3 length: 15 residues. The J segment lost 6 bases and the V segment lost 3 bases, leaving 8 bases of the junction unmatched. Germline CDR1 reads ENHRY; CDR2 reads SYGVKD.